These 30 T cell receptor beta chains were sequenced from one sample in a study of glioma-infiltrating T cells. Using RNA template, CDR3s of TCR alpha and beta were amplified with iRepertoire arm-PCR. Each CDR3 protein is one row after TCRdb ran MiXCR on the multiplex PCR reads. The repertoire consists of about 140,000 distinct CDR3 sequences, with about 39% occurring once and the leading ten covering more than 15%. The sample was glioma tissue, nonneoplastic brain tissue, or PBMCs (not recorded which). The origin of the receptors is a human donor with low-grade glioma or glioblastoma, undergoing nonglioma brain surgery, or in good health (not recorded which).

The chain has TRBV28 and TRBJ2-3; 7 nucleotides match TRBD2. The trim removed 3 bases at V and 2 bases at J, leaving 5 bases unmatched. The germline gives CDR1 MDHEN, CDR2 SYDVKM. CDR3 length: 15 residues. CDR3 DNA: TGTGCCAGCAGTTTTGCGGGAGCTAACACAGATACGCAGTATTTT. It specifies CASSFAGANTDTQYF.

By its share, this clonotype is medium-sized. The V call is TRBV27, the J call TRBJ2-7; D gene unclear. The germline V gene has CDR1 MNHEY and CDR2 SMNVEV (reference sequence). Deletions cut 3 bases from V and 0 bases from J, with 9 bases between. This CDR3 has 14 amino acids. The CDR3 sequence: CASSLHPSSYEQYF. The CDR3 DNA reads TGTGCCAGCAGTTTGCACCCTAGCTCCTACGAGCAGTACTTC.

This clonotype has a handful of counts. The gene calls are TRBV20-1 and TRBJ1-3, with TRBD1 matching over 7 bases. Trimming cost V 0 bases and J 7 bases; bases outside gene matches: 3. Germline loops: CDR1 DFQATT, CDR2 SNEGSKA (reference sequence). The CDR3 sequence is 13 residues long. Here the CDR3 DNA reads TGCAGTGCTAGAGATGGCAGGGGGAACACCATATATTTT. Its translation is CSARDGRGNTIYF.

The chain links TRBV6-1 to TRBJ2-2; D unresolved. The CDR3 contains 13 residues. Trimming removed 6 bases at V and 5 bases at J, with 10 bases between. Germline V CDR1 and CDR2: MNHNS, SASEGT. CDR3 in amino acids: CASSATGTGELFF. In DNA form, the CDR3 reads TGTGCCAGCAGCGCTACCGGGACCGGGGAGCTGTTTTTT.

The chain employs TRBV28 and TRBJ2-7, with D possibly matching TRBD2 (5 bases). The CDR3 length is 14 residues. CDR1 and CDR2 (germline): MDHEN, SYDVKM. Deletions cut 5 bases from V and 0 bases from J, with 11 bases between. The CDR3 protein is CASSTPAGSYEQYF. In DNA, the CDR3 is TGTGCCAGCAGTACCCCGGCGGGCTCCTACGAGCAGTACTTC. Combining the CDR3 with reference TRBV28 and TRBJ2-7 gives the whole variable domain DVKVTQSSRYLVKRTGEKVFLECVQDMDHENMFWYRQDPGLGLRLIYFSYDVKMKEKGDIPEGYSVSREKKERFSLILESASTNQTSMYLCASSTPAGSYEQYFGPGTRLTVT.

The V gene is TRBV6-1, the J gene TRBJ1-5; D remains ambiguous. Deletions cut 6 bases from V and 9 bases from J, with 12 bases between. Germline V gene sequence: CDR1 MNHNS, CDR2 SASEGT. This CDR3 is built from 12 residues. In DNA form, the CDR3 reads TGTGCCAGCAGAGACCGGACCGGGCCCCAGCATTTT. Its protein product is CASRDRTGPQHF.

With regard to this clonotype: The CDR3 does not end in the conserved phenylalanine or tryptophan, so this is likely a read error. No DNA is shown, since the ends of the CDR3 on it are uncertain; the CDR3 is the one TCRdb lists. The J gene is TRBJ2-7, the V gene TRBV6-2 or TRBV6-3; the table's D call TRBD1 went unverified against the DNA. The germline V gene has CDR1 MNHEY and CDR2 SVGEGT. The CDR3 is 11 residues long, counting both termini. The CDR3 spells CASSWQGWEQY.

The chain uses TRBV6-2 or TRBV6-3 and TRBJ2-1; 11 bases line up with TRBD2. V lost 2 bases and J lost 5; bases outside the gene matches: 2. The CDR3 is 15 amino acids. In germline, CDR1 is MNHEY, CDR2 SVGEGT. CDR3 amino acids: CASSYGTSGNNEQFF. DNA for the CDR3: TGTGCCAGCAGTTACGGGACTAGCGGTAACAATGAGCAGTTCTTC.

There are a few counts of this clonotype. The chain has TRBV4-1 and TRBJ2-7; D is undetermined. Germline CDR1 MGHRA, CDR2 YSYEKL. The CDR3 loop spans 13 amino acids. V shed 0 bases and J shed 7 bases, with 10 bases lying between them. CDR3 nucleotide sequence: TGCGCCAGCAGCCAAGATGAGACGGTGGAGCAGTACTTC. This translates into CASSQDETVEQYF.

This clonotype turned up a few times. V and J are TRBV15 and TRBJ1-1; no reliable D call. The length of the CDR3 is 15 residues. The V end was cut by 0 bases, the J end by 3 bases, with 11 bases between. Germline values: CDR1 LNHNV, CDR2 YYDKDF (reference sequence). The CDR3 region is CATSRDRSSDTEAFF. The CDR3 DNA follows: TGTGCCACCAGCAGAGATCGGAGCTCAGACACTGAAGCTTTCTTT.

This clonotype has at least ten counts. This chain joins TRBV5-8 and TRBJ2-7, with 11 bases matching TRBD2. Germline assignment: CDR1 SGHTS and CDR2 YDEGEE. The junction had 4 bases not matched to a gene; V was cut back by 4 bases and J by 4 bases. This CDR3 region has 14 residues. The CDR3 reads CASSPGLAAYEQYF. CDR3 sequence (DNA): TGTGCCAGCAGCCCGGGACTAGCGGCGTACGAGCAGTACTTC.

This chain uses TRBV20-1 with TRBJ2-7; 7 nucleotides agree with TRBD2. Germline CDR1 DFQATT, CDR2 SNEGSKA (reference sequence). The V segment lost 2 bases and the J segment 0 bases; nucleotides outside the gene matches: 13. CDR3 size: 17 residues. CDR3 region: CSARPSSGLRSSYEQYF. The CDR3 DNA is TGCAGTGCTAGACCGTCTAGCGGTCTTCGGAGCTCCTACGAGCAGTACTTC.

The chain is built from TRBV4-1 and TRBJ2-5; the match to TRBD2 covers 7 bases. The CDR3 totals 16 residues. Germline CDR1 MGHRA, CDR2 YSYEKL. V was pared by 1 base and J by 0 bases, with 5 bases of the junction left unmatched. The CDR3 reads CASSQAGGLNQETQYF. CDR3 DNA: TGCGCCAGCAGCCAAGCGGGAGGACTAAACCAAGAGACCCAGTACTTC.

The V and J genes are TRBV7-2 and TRBJ2-3; D may correspond to TRBD1 or TRBD2 (7 bases each). With 5 bases removed from V and 4 bases from J, the gap between germline ends came to 22 bases. CDR3 length: 17 amino acids. Germline-derived CDR1 and CDR2 are SGHTA and FQGNSA. The CDR3 loop is CASSPQGGGGRSDTQYF. For the CDR3, the DNA is TGTGCCAGCAGCCCCCAGGGGGGCGGGGGAAGGTCAGATACGCAGTATTTT. The full variable domain, completed using reference TRBV7-2 and TRBJ2-3, is GAGVSQSPSNKVTEKGKDVELRCDPISGHTALYWYRQSLGQGLEFLIYFQGNSAPDKSGLPSDRFSAERTGGSVSTLTIQRTQQEDSAVYLCASSPQGGGGRSDTQYFGPGTRLTVL.

The J gene is TRBJ2-2, the V gene TRBV6-2 or TRBV6-3; D is unresolved. CDR1 MNHEY and CDR2 SVGEGT come from the germline V gene. The CDR3 has 15 residues. Trimming pared 2 bases from V and 3 bases from J, leaving 10 bases between. Here the CDR3 DNA reads TGTGCCAGCAGTTACCATCGTGGGGACACCGGGGAGCTGTTTTTT. It yields the protein CASSYHRGDTGELFF.

The genes are TRBV7-2 and TRBJ2-7; 11 bases are shared with TRBD1. Germline V gene sequence: CDR1 SGHTA, CDR2 FQGNSA. V was clipped by 2 bases and J by 5 bases; unmatched bases: 2. The CDR3 sequence is 14 residues long. CDR3 sequence: CASSLMGQGDEQYF. Written as DNA, the CDR3 is TGTGCCAGCAGCTTAATGGGACAGGGGGACGAGCAGTACTTC.

The CDR3 sequence is CASRYRQGATYGYTF. In DNA, the CDR3 is TGTGCCAGCAGATATCGACAGGGGGCCACCTATGGCTACACCTTC. The genes are TRBV2 and TRBJ1-2; 10 bases fit TRBD1. The CDR3 has 15 amino acids. Germline V gene data show CDR1 as SNHLY and CDR2 as FYNNEI. J was trimmed by 4 bases and V by 6 bases; bases with no gene match: 8.

With regard to this clonotype: A read error may be the cause here, since a much bigger clone is one base away. The rearrangement links TRBV6-2 or TRBV6-3 to TRBJ2-1, with 13 bases fitting TRBD2. Germline V gene sequence: CDR1 MNHEY, CDR2 SVGEGT. The CDR3 has 14 residues. V was pared by 6 bases and J by 6 bases, with 2 bases of the junction left unmatched. The CDR3 coding sequence is TGTGCCAGCAGACTAGCGGGAGGGATCAATGAGCAGTTCTTC. Protein sequence: CASRLAGGINEQFF.

Only a few counts were recorded for this clonotype. The chain links TRBV7-2 to TRBJ2-3, with 10 bases fitting TRBD1. The junction had 9 bases not matched to a gene; V was cut back by 5 bases and J by 4 bases. This CDR3 is 16 amino acids long. Germline CDR1 reads SGHTA; CDR2 reads FQGNSA. CDR3 residues: CASSLIGQGVPDTQYF. CDR3 DNA: TGTGCCAGCAGCCTTATCGGACAGGGGGTCCCAGATACGCAGTATTTT.

This clonotype was counted many times. V gene TRBV6-6 combines with J gene TRBJ2-5, with TRBD1 identical over 12 bases. CDR1 and CDR2 (germline): MNHNY, SVGAGI (reference sequence). The CDR3 length is 16 residues. V shed 2 bases, J shed 5 bases, and the junction held 6 bases outside the gene matches. The CDR3 region has the DNA TGTGCCAGCAGTTACGCCGGGACAGGGGGCTTTGAGACCCAGTACTTC. Residues: CASSYAGTGGFETQYF.

The V gene is TRBV6-6, the J gene TRBJ2-7; D is ambiguous. Germline V lookup: CDR1 MNHNY, CDR2 SVGAGI (reference sequence). The CDR3 contains 15 residues. Trimming left V 2 bases short and J 5 bases short, with 16 bases between. The CDR3 reads CASSYPELGDNEQYF. The CDR3 nucleotides read TGTGCCAGCAGTTACCCGGAGTTAGGCGACAACGAGCAGTACTTC.

Sample share makes this clonotype medium-sized (0.01 to 0.1%). In DNA, the CDR3 is TGTGCCACCAGCAGAGAAAGAGGACAGGGGATTCAGCAGTTCTTC. This sequence encodes CATSRERGQGIQQFF. The rearrangement links TRBV15 to TRBJ2-1, with TRBD1 identical over 9 bases. The germline V gene encodes CDR1 LNHNV and CDR2 YYDKDF (reference sequence). Germline trimming cut 0 bases from V and 11 bases from J; bases unmatched to any gene: 8. The CDR3 has 15 residues.

This clonotype was detected ten times or more. The chain is built from TRBV6-1 and TRBJ1-2; no reliable D call. This CDR3 has 12 amino acids. Germline V gene data show CDR1 as MNHNS and CDR2 as SASEGT. Trimming took off 6 bases at V and 4 bases at J, with 9 bases between the two ends. The CDR3 spells CASRSPSYGYTF. In DNA form, the CDR3 reads TGTGCCAGCAGATCTCCTTCCTATGGCTACACCTTC.

V usage is TRBV6-2 or TRBV6-3 and J usage is TRBJ2-5; the match to TRBD2 covers 11 bases. With 7 bases clipped from V and 4 bases from J, the junction kept 5 bases outside the gene matches. Germline V gene sequence: CDR1 MNHEY, CDR2 SVGEGT. This CDR3 contains 14 residues. CDR3 nucleotides: TGTGCCAGCACCCTCGGACTAGCGGGAGAGACCCAGTACTTC. It encodes CASTLGLAGETQYF.

About this clonotype: The DNA is omitted, as the CDR3 cannot be located on it reliably, and the CDR3 follows TCRdb's listing. The CDR3 loop is CASSSSVGAKVLTF. The chain joins TRBV6-5 to TRBJ2-6. In germline, CDR1 is MNHEY, CDR2 SVGAGI. The CDR3 numbers 14 amino acids, ends counted.

The table lists this clonotype with a few counts. The chain has TRBV18 and TRBJ1-6; unclear D gene. Germline assignment: CDR1 KGHSH and CDR2 LQKENI. The CDR3 has 14 amino acids. Between the trimmed V and J ends, which lost 3 bases and 7 bases, there was a span of 10 bases. The CDR3 region has the DNA TGTGCCAGCTCACCCGGACTCCTGAATTCACCCCTCCACTTT. This sequence encodes CASSPGLLNSPLHF.

This rearrangement joins TRBV6-1 to TRBJ2-7, with a weak D call TRBD2 (6 bases). CDR1 is MNHNS, CDR2 SASEGT, per germline. Trimming took off 7 bases at V and 4 bases at J, with 14 bases between the two ends. The CDR3 covers 13 residues. The CDR3 sequence: CASNQPGVYEQYF. CDR3 in DNA: TGTGCCAGCAATCAGCCGGGAGTTTACGAGCAGTACTTC.

This chain connects TRBV20-1 to TRBJ2-1, with 9 bases that match TRBD2. This CDR3 comprises 14 residues. Germline V lookup: CDR1 DFQATT, CDR2 SNEGSKA (reference sequence). Germline trimming cut 7 bases from V and 6 bases from J; bases unmatched to any gene: 10. The CDR3 is CSGAKLAGSNEQFF. The CDR3 nucleotides are TGCAGTGGTGCAAAACTAGCGGGCTCCAATGAGCAGTTCTTC.

This chain uses TRBV27 with TRBJ1-6; a possible D gene is TRBD1 (5 bases). Germline V gene lookup returns CDR1 MNHEY and CDR2 SMNVEV (reference sequence). This CDR3 is built from 18 residues. V lost 1 base to trimming and J lost 5 bases, with 18 bases between them. CDR3 DNA sequence: TGTGCCAGCAGTTTATTGAGACAGACTAACACTAATAATTCACCCCTCCACTTT. Translating gives CASSLLRQTNTNNSPLHF.

This clonotype was recorded once. The V call is TRBV28, the J call TRBJ2-5, with D unresolved. This CDR3 region has 13 residues. The V end was cut by 1 base, the J end by 8 bases, with 11 bases between. In germline, CDR1 is MDHEN, CDR2 SYDVKM. CDR3 in amino acids: CASSLLSQITQYF. The CDR3 bases are TGTGCCAGCAGTTTATTAAGTCAAATAACCCAGTACTTC.